The entry that follows covers one T cell receptor (beta chain) sequence. This record belongs to a study of blood T cell repertoires in COVID-19. Germline CDR1 MNHNY, CDR2 SVGAGI (reference sequence). The CDR3 spans 16 residues. Trimming took off 0 bases at V and 3 bases at J, with 14 bases between the two ends. The method was immunoSEQ multiplex PCR; TCRdb's version includes in-frame clones alone and lacks a portion of them. The sample shows approximately 190,000 clones, more than 65% of them seen only once. Recovered Cohort 3 donors showed two negative PCRs, clearance, or symptom resolution. The sequenced material came from PBMCs or T cells enriched from blood (not recorded which). The clonotype comes from a man aged 40-50 years who had recovered from COVID-19. The chain employs TRBV6-6 and TRBJ1-2; a possible D gene is TRBD1 (6 bases). The CDR3 nucleotides read TGTGCCAGCAGTTACTCGAAGCAGGGGATTGACTATGGCTACACCTTC. It is translated as CASSYSKQGIDYGYTF.